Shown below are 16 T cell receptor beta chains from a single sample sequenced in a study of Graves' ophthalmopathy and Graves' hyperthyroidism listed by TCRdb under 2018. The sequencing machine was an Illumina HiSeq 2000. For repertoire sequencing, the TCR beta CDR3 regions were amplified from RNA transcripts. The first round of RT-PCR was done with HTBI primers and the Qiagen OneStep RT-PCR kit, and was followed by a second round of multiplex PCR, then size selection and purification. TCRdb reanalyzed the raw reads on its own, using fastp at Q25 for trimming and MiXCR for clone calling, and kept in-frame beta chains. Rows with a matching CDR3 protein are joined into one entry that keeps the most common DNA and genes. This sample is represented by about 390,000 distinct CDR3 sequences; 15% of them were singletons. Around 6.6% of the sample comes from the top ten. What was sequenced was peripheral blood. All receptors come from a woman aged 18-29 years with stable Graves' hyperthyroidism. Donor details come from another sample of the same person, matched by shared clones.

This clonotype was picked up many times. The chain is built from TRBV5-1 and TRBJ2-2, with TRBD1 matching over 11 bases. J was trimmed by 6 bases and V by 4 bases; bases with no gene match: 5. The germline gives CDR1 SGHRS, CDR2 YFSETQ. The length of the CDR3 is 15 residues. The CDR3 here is CASSRGDRGSGELFF. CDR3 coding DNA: TGCGCCAGCAGCCGAGGGGACAGGGGGTCCGGGGAGCTGTTTTTT.

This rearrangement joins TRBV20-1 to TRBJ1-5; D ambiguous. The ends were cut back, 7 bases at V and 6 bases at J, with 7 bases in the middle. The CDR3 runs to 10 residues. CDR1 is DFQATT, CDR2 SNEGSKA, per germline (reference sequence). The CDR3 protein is CSVAGQPQHF. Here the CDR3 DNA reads TGCAGTGTGGCCGGTCAGCCCCAGCATTTT.

The CDR3 sequence is CASSRTNRQETQYF. In nucleotides, the CDR3 is TGCGCCAGCAGTCGGACTAACCGACAAGAGACCCAGTACTTC. The chain recombines TRBV10-2 with TRBJ2-5; TRBD2 might be the D (6 bases). Deletions cut 5 bases from V and 2 bases from J, with 12 bases between. This CDR3 comprises 14 residues. Germline V gene lookup returns CDR1 WSHSY and CDR2 SAAADI.

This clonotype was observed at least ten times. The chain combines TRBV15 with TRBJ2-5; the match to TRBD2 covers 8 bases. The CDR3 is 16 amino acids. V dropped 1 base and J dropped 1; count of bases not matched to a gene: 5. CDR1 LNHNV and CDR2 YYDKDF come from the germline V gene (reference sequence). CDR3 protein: CATSRVGGAVQETQYF. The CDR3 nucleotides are TGTGCCACCAGCAGAGTCGGGGGGGCCGTCCAAGAGACCCAGTACTTC.

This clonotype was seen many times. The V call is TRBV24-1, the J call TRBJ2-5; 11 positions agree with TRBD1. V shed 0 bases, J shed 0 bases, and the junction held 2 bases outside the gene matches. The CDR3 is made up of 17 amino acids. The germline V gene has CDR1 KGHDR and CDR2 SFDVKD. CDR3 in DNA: TGTGCCACCAGTGATTTGGGACAGGGGGCGAACCAAGAGACCCAGTACTTC. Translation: CATSDLGQGANQETQYF.

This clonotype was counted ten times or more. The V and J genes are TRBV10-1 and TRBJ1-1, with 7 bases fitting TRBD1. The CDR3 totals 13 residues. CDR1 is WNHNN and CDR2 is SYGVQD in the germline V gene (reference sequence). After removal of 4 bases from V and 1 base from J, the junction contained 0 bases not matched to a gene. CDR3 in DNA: TGCGCCAGCAGTGCAGGGGGGAACACTGAAGCTTTCTTT. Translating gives CASSAGGNTEAFF.

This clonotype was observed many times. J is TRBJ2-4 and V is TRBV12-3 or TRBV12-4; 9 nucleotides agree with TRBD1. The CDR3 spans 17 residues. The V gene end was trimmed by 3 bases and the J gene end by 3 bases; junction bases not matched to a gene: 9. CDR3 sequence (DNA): TGTGCCAGCAGTTTCTCCCGGGACAGGGAAAACAAAAACATTCAGTACTTC. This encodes CASSFSRDRENKNIQYF.

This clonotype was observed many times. CDR3 DNA sequence: TGTGCCAGCAGGCGATCCTACGAGCAGTACTTC. It yields the protein CASRRSYEQYF. The chain couples TRBV2 to TRBJ2-7, with no clear D. This CDR3 is built from 11 residues. V lost 6 bases to trimming and J lost 1 base, with 4 bases between them. Germline CDR1 reads SNHLY; CDR2 reads FYNNEI.

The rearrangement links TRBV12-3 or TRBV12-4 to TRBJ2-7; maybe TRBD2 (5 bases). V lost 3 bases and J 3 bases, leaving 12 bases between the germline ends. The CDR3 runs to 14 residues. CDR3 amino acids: CASSFAERGYEQYF. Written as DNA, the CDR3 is TGTGCCAGCAGTTTCGCTGAACGGGGCTACGAGCAGTACTTC.

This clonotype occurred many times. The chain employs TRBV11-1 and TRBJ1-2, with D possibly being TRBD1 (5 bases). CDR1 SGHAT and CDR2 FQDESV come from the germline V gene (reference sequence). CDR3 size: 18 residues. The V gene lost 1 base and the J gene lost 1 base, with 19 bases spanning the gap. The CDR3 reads CASSLGLTAGGINYGYTF. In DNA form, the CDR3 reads TGTGCCAGCAGCTTAGGGTTGACAGCCGGAGGGATTAACTATGGCTACACCTTC.

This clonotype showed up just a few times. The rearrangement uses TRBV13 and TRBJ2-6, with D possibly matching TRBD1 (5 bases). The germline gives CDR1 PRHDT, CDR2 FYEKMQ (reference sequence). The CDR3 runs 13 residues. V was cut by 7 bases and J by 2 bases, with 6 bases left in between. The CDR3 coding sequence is TGTGCCAGCAAGACAGCTGGGGCCAACGTCCTGACTTTC. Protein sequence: CASKTAGANVLTF. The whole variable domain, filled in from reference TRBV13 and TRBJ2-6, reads AAGVIQSPRHLIKEKRETATLKCYPIPRHDTVYWYQQGPGQDPQFLISFYEKMQSDKGSIPDRFSAQQFSDYHSELNMSSLELGDSALYFCASKTAGANVLTFGAGSRLTVL.

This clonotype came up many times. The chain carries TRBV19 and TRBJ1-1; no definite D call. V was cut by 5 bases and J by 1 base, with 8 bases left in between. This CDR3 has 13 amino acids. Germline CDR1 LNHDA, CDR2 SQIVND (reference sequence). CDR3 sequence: CASSSDANTEAFF. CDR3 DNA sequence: TGTGCCAGTAGTTCCGACGCGAACACTGAAGCTTTCTTT. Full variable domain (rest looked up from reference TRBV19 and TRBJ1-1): DGGITQSPKYLFRKEGQNVTLSCEQNLNHDAMYWYRQDPGQGLRLIYYSQIVNDFQKGDIAEGYSVSREKKESFPLTVTSAQKNPTAFYLCASSSDANTEAFFGQGTRLTVV.

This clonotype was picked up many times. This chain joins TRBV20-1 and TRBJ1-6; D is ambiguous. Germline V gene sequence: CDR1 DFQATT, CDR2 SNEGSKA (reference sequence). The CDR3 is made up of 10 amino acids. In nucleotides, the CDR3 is TGCAGAGTAGTAGTTTCACCCCTCCACTTT. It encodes CRVVVSPLHF.

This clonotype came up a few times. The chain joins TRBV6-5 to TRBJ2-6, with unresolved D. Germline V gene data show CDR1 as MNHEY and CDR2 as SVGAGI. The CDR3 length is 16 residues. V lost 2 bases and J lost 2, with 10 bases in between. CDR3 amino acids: CASSYRFSAGANVLTF. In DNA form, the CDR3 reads TGTGCCAGCAGTTACAGGTTCTCGGCTGGGGCCAACGTCCTGACTTTC.

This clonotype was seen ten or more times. The CDR3 region is CASSEIGQGETQYF. The CDR3 DNA follows: TGTGCCAGCAGTGAAATAGGGCAGGGGGAGACCCAGTACTTC. The chain uses TRBV25-1 and TRBJ2-5; tentative D call: TRBD1 (6 bases). The CDR3 extends over 14 amino acids. Trimming took 2 bases from V and 5 from J, leaving 12 bases between them. Germline CDR1 is MGHDK and CDR2 is SYGVNS.

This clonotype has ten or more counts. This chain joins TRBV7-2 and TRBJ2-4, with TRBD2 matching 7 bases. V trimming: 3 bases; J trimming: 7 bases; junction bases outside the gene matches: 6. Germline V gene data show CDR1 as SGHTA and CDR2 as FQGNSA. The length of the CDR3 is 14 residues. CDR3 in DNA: TGTGCCAGCAGCTTTGGTGGGGAGGGGAACATTCAGTACTTC. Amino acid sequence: CASSFGGEGNIQYF.